These 21 T cell receptor beta chains were all obtained from the same sample, sequenced in a study of shared clonotypes between healthy human individuals. Only in-frame clones appear in the TCRdb table, and some are missing; sequencing was by immunoSEQ multiplex PCR. This table has about 470,000 clones, around 79% appearing once. Sequenced material: PBMCs. Receptor source: a woman between 40 and 50 years old in good health. Some clones in this sample may be carry-over from other donors' samples.

V and J are TRBV11-1 and TRBJ2-7; TRBD2 is a possible D gene (5 bases). This CDR3 region has 14 residues. V lost 3 bases and J lost 1, with 10 bases in between. The V gene's germline CDR1 is SGHAT and CDR2 FQDESV (reference sequence). The CDR3 reads CASSLSRGSYEQYF. The CDR3 nucleotides read TGTGCCAGCAGCTTGAGTCGGGGATCCTACGAGCAGTACTTC. Combining the CDR3 with reference TRBV11-1 and TRBJ2-7 gives the whole variable domain EAEVAQSPRYKITEKSQAVAFWCDPISGHATLYWYRQILGQGPELLVQFQDESVVDDSQLPKDRFSAERLKGVDSTLKIQPAELGDSAMYLCASSLSRGSYEQYFGPGTRLTVT.

The chain uses TRBV6-1 and TRBJ2-1; tentatively, D is TRBD2 (5 bases). CDR3 size: 15 residues. Trimming took off 3 bases at V and 3 bases at J, with 12 bases between the two ends. CDR1 is MNHNS, CDR2 SASEGT, per germline. CDR3 amino acids: CASSESLADYNEQFF. CDR3 nucleotide sequence: TGTGCCAGCAGTGAGTCGCTAGCCGACTACAATGAGCAGTTCTTC.

The chain combines TRBV2 with TRBJ2-1; D remains unclear. Germline CDR1 and CDR2: SNHLY and FYNNEI. The CDR3 loop spans 13 amino acids. Trimming removed 4 bases from V and 4 bases from J, with 8 bases in between. CDR3 sequence (DNA): TGTGCCAGCAGTGGTTCTGAATACAATGAGCAGTTCTTC. Translation: CASSGSEYNEQFF.

The gene calls are TRBV29-1 and TRBJ2-3; 10 bases are shared with TRBD1. Germline assignment: CDR1 SQVTM and CDR2 ANQGSEA. V dropped 3 bases and J dropped 4; count of bases not matched to a gene: 7. The CDR3 covers 15 residues. CDR3 coding DNA: TGCAGCGTTGAGAGAGCCGGGACAGGGGCAGATACGCAGTATTTT. Translation gives CSVERAGTGADTQYF.

This rearrangement joins TRBV7-9 to TRBJ2-7, with 8 bases that match TRBD1. This CDR3 has 12 amino acids. Per germline, CDR1 SEHNR and CDR2 FQNEAQ (reference sequence). V shed 1 base and J 13 bases; nucleotides not matched to a gene: 6. CDR3 residues: CASSLGVGTGYF. The CDR3, as DNA: TGTGCCAGCAGCTTAGGGGTTGGGACAGGTTACTTC.

This chain connects TRBV6-5 to TRBJ1-4; D is possibly TRBD1 (5 bases). The CDR3 sequence is 15 residues long. The germline V gene encodes CDR1 MNHEY and CDR2 SVGAGI. The ends were cut back, 0 bases at V and 6 bases at J, with 11 bases in the middle. The CDR3 DNA is TGTGCCAGCAGTTACTCGGGACGGGGCGATGAAAAACTGTTTTTT. This sequence encodes CASSYSGRGDEKLFF.

The V call is TRBV5-6, the J call TRBJ2-1; 10 positions match TRBD2. The CDR3 is made up of 16 amino acids. Germline V gives CDR1 SGHDT, CDR2 YYEEEE. V dropped 2 bases and J dropped 3; count of bases not matched to a gene: 5. CDR3 protein: CASSFSGTSDYNEQFF. In DNA form, the CDR3 reads TGTGCCAGCAGCTTCTCCGGGACTAGCGACTACAATGAGCAGTTCTTC.

The chain carries TRBV11-1 and TRBJ1-1; the D gene is possibly TRBD1 (6 bases). The CDR3 totals 17 residues. CDR1 SGHAT and CDR2 FQDESV come from the germline V gene (reference sequence). Trimming took off 5 bases at V and 4 bases at J, with 23 bases between the two ends. The CDR3 reads CASSLSQPSGGGTEAFF. In DNA, the CDR3 is TGTGCCAGCAGCCTTTCCCAACCAAGCGGGGGCGGCACTGAAGCTTTCTTT.

The chain couples TRBV5-4 to TRBJ2-3; D uncertain. This CDR3 region has 11 residues. Germline assignment: CDR1 SGHNT and CDR2 YYREEE (reference sequence). The germline V and J ends were trimmed by 0 bases and 5 bases, with 1 base remaining between them. DNA for the CDR3: TGTGCCAGCAGCTTGGGAGATACGCAGTATTTT. It codes for CASSLGDTQYF.

This CDR3 is CASSIQPNQPQHF. The DNA of the CDR3 is TGTGCCAGTAGTATCCAGCCGAATCAGCCCCAGCATTTT. This chain uses TRBV19 with TRBJ1-5; D gene uncertain. The CDR3 consists of 13 residues. Germline V lookup: CDR1 LNHDA, CDR2 SQIVND (reference sequence). V dropped 3 bases and J dropped 4 bases, with 7 bases sitting between them.

In DNA form, the CDR3 reads TGTGCCAGCAGCTATGGACTAGCGGGAGGGGTAGCCTACGAGCAGTACTTC. This gives the protein CASSYGLAGGVAYEQYF. The gene calls are TRBV7-2 and TRBJ2-5; 15 bases line up with TRBD2. Gene TRBJ2-7 matches the end of the DNA better, so the J call may be wrong. CDR1 and CDR2 from the germline V gene are SGHTA and FQGNSA. There are 17 residues in the CDR3.

The chain carries TRBV7-2 and TRBJ2-7, with D maybe TRBD2 (5 bases). V gave up 2 bases and J gave up 5 bases, with 10 bases separating them. CDR1 SGHTA and CDR2 FQGNSA come from the germline V gene. There are 13 residues in the CDR3. CDR3 coding DNA: TGTGCCAGCAGCTTAACGGGAAACCACGAGCAGTACTTC. Translated: CASSLTGNHEQYF. The complete variable domain, with remaining parts taken from reference TRBV7-2 and TRBJ2-7, reads GAGVSQSPSNKVTEKGKDVELRCDPISGHTALYWYRQSLGQGLEFLIYFQGNSAPDKSGLPSDRFSAERTGGSVSTLTIQRTQQEDSAVYLCASSLTGNHEQYFGPGTRLTVT.

V and J are TRBV18 and TRBJ2-7; D call uncertain. Looked up from germline, CDR1 is KGHSH and CDR2 is LQKENI. The CDR3 extends over 12 amino acids. Trimming cost V 2 bases and J 4 bases, with 6 bases left between them. CDR3 loop: CASSPMGYEQYF. DNA for the CDR3: TGTGCCAGCTCACCAATGGGTTACGAGCAGTACTTC.

The J gene is TRBJ1-6, the V gene TRBV4-2; 7 bases line up with TRBD1. After removal of 2 bases from V and 7 bases from J, the junction contained 11 bases not matched to a gene. CDR3 length: 17 amino acids. The germline CDR1 and CDR2 sequences are LGHNA and YNFKEQ. Here the CDR3 DNA reads TGTGCCAGCAGCCAAACCCCGACAGGGACCCTCAATTCACCCCTCCACTTT. Encoded protein: CASSQTPTGTLNSPLHF.

This chain connects TRBV11-2 to TRBJ2-1; 9 nucleotides agree with TRBD1. V dropped 5 bases and J dropped 6; count of bases not matched to a gene: 11. This CDR3 comprises 16 residues. The V gene's germline CDR1 is SGHAT and CDR2 FQNNGV. CDR3 loop: CASSDPARDRANEQFF. The CDR3, as DNA: TGTGCCAGCAGCGATCCCGCCCGGGACAGGGCCAATGAGCAGTTCTTC.

The chain carries TRBV7-8 and TRBJ1-2; weak D call: TRBD1 (5 bases). From germline, CDR1 is SGHVS and CDR2 FQNEAQ. V gave up 3 bases and J gave up 5 bases, with 13 bases separating them. The CDR3 is 14 amino acids. The CDR3 region has the DNA TGTGCCAGCAGCTTGAGACAGTTAAAGTATGGCTACACCTTC. Amino acids: CASSLRQLKYGYTF. Based on the CDR3 plus reference TRBV7-8 and TRBJ1-2, the full variable domain is GAGVSQSPRYKVAKRGQDVALRCDPISGHVSLFWYQQALGQGPEFLTYFQNEAQLDKSGLPSDRFFAERPEGSVSTLKIQRTQQEDSAVYLCASSLRQLKYGYTFGSGTRLTVV.

The chain recombines TRBV7-6 with TRBJ2-5; D possibly corresponds to TRBD2 (5 bases). The ends were cut back, 1 base at V and 1 base at J, with 7 bases in the middle. There are 14 residues in the CDR3. CDR1 SGHVS and CDR2 FNYEAQ come from the germline V gene. The CDR3 DNA reads TGTGCCAGCAGCTTAGGGAGGCGCCAAGAGACCCAGTACTTC. This translates into CASSLGRRQETQYF.

The genes are TRBV5-1 and TRBJ2-7, with 12 bases fitting TRBD2. The ends lost 2 bases at V and 4 bases at J; junction bases unmatched: 10. The CDR3 covers 17 residues. Germline CDR1 reads SGHRS; CDR2 reads YFSETQ. CDR3 sequence: CASSFRLAGEARYEQYF. CDR3 nucleotides: TGCGCCAGCAGCTTCCGACTAGCGGGAGAGGCCCGTTACGAGCAGTACTTC.

V gene TRBV7-8 combines with J gene TRBJ1-1, with 7 bases identical to TRBD1. There are 12 residues in the CDR3. J lost 5 bases, V lost 5 bases, and 2 bases had no gene match. Germline-derived CDR1 and CDR2 are SGHVS and FQNEAQ. CDR3 DNA sequence: TGTGCCAGCAGCCTCAGGGGGACTGAAGCTTTCTTT. Translated, it gives CASSLRGTEAFF.

This clone came up many times. At the DNA level, this CDR3 is encoded by other sequences in the same sample as well. The chain couples TRBV30 to TRBJ1-3, with D maybe TRBD1 (5 bases). This CDR3 region has 14 residues. Trimming cost V 1 base and J 1 base, with 8 bases left between them. Germline CDR1 reads GTSNPN; CDR2 reads SVGIG (reference sequence). DNA of the CDR3: TGTGCCTGGAGTGAAAGGGGATCTGGAAACACCATATATTTT. Protein sequence: CAWSERGSGNTIYF.

V gene TRBV19 combines with J gene TRBJ2-5; 8 nucleotides align to TRBD2. The CDR3 length is 16 residues. CDR1 and CDR2 (germline): LNHDA, SQIVND (reference sequence). J lost 9 bases, V lost 7 bases, and 19 bases had no gene match. CDR3 in DNA: TGTGCCAGTATCCAAAAAGAAGCGGGAGAGGGCGAGGCCCAGTACTTC. It codes for CASIQKEAGEGEAQYF.